This paragraph reports one TCR beta chain. Because the CDR3's place on the DNA is in doubt, the DNA is left out and the CDR3 is given as listed by TCRdb. The CDR3 totals 15 residues, both ends included. Germline V CDR1 and CDR2: LGHDT, YNNKEL (reference sequence). This sample is drawn from a study of blood T cell repertoires in COVID-19. Looking at the study overall: Collection of acute and convalescent COVID-19 samples took place in the United States, Italy and Spain.

The authors' processing: Amplification from reference gene primers served as the basis for estimated nucleated cell counts. Only in-frame clones appear in the TCRdb table, and some are missing; sequencing was by immunoSEQ multiplex PCR. The DNA was the basis for D and trimming; V, J and clone size are from that table. Of around 250,000 clones in the sample, roughly four fifths are singletons; the top ten hold 1.9%. The sequenced sample consisted of peripheral blood. The TCR comes from a man aged 25 to 40 who had recovered from COVID-19. This chain joins TRBV3-1 (or the pseudogene TRBV3-2) and TRBJ1-2; the table names TRBD1, a call not compared with the DNA. This chain's CDR3 is CASSQAWGPGSINTF.